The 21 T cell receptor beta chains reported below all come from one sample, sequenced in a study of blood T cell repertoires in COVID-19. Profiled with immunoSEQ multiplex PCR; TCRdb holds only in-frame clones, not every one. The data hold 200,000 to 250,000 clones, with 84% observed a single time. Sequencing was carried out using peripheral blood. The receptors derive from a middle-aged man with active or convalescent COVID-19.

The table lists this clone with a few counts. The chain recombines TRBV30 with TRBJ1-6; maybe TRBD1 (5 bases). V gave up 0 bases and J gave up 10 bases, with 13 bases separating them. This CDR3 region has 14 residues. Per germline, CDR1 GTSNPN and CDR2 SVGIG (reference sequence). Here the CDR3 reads CAWSVHGARSPLHF. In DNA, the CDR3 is TGTGCCTGGAGTGTACATGGGGCGAGGTCACCCCTCCACTTT. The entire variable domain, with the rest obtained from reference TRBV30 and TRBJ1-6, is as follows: SQTIHQWPATLVQPVGSPLSLECTVEGTSNPNLYWYRQAAGRGLQLLFYSVGIGQISSEVPQNLSASRPQDRQFILSSKKLLLSDSGFYLCAWSVHGARSPLHFGNGTRLTVT.

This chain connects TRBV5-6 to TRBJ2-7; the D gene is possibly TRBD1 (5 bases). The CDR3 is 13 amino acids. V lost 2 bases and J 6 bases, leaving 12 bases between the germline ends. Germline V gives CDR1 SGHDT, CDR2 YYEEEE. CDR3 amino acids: CASSFSGRAEQYV. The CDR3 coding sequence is TGTGCCAGCAGCTTTAGTGGCAGGGCCGAGCAGTACGTC.

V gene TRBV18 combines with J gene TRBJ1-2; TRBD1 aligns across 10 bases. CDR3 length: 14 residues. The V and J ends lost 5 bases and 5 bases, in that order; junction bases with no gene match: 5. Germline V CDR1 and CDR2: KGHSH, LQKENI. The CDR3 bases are TGTGCCAGCTCATCGGACAGGGGGGGATATGGCTACACCTTC. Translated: CASSSDRGGYGYTF.

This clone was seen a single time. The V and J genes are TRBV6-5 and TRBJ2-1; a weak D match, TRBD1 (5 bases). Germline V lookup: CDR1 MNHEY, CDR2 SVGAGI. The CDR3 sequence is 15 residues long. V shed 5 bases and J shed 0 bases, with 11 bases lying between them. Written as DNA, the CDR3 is TGTGCCAGCAGTCCGACAGAGAACTCCTACAATGAGCAGTTCTTC. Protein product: CASSPTENSYNEQFF.

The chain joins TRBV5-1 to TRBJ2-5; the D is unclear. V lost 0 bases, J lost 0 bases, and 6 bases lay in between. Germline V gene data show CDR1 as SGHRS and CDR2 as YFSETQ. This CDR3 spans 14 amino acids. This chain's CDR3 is CASSLDTNQETQYF. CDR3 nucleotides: TGCGCCAGCAGCTTGGACACGAACCAAGAGACCCAGTACTTC.

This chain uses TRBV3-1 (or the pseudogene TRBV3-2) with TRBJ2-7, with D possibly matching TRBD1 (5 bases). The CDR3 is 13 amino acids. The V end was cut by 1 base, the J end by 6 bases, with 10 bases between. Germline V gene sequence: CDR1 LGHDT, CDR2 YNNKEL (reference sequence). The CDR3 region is CASSQAGASEQYV. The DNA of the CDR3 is TGTGCCAGCAGCCAAGCTGGGGCCTCCGAGCAGTACGTC.

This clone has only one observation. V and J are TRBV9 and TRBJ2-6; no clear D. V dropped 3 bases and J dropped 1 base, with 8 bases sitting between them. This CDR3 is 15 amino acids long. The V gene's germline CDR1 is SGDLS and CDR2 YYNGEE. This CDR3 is CASSADWSGANVLTF. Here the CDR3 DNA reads TGTGCCAGCAGCGCAGACTGGTCTGGGGCCAACGTCCTGACTTTC. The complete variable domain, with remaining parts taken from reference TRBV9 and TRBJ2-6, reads DSGVTQTPKHLITATGQRVTLRCSPRSGDLSVYWYQQSLDQGLQFLIQYYNGEERAKGNILERFSAQQFPDLHSELNLSSLELGDSALYFCASSADWSGANVLTFGAGSRLTVL.

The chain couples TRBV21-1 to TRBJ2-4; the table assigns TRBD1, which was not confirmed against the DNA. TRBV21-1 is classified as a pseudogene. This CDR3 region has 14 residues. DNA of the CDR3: TGTGCCAGCAGCAAAGACAGGGGCTGGAACATTCAGTACTTC. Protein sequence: CASSKDRGWNIQYF.

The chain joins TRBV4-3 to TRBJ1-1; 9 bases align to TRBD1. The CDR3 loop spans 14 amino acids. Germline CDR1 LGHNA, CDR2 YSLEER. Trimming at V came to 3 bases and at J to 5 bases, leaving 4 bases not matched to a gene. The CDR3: CASSHQTGGTEAFF. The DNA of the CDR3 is TGCGCCAGCAGCCACCAGACAGGGGGAACTGAAGCTTTCTTT.

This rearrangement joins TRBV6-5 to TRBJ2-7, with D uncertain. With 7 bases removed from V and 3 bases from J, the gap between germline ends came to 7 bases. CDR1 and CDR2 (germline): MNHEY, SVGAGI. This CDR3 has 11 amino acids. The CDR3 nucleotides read TGTGCCAGCAACAGTTTCTACGAGCAGTACGTC. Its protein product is CASNSFYEQYV.

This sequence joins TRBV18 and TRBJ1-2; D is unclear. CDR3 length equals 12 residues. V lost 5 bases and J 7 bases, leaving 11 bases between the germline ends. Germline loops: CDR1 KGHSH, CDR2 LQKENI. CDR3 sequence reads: CASSVVGSGYTF. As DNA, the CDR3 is TGTGCCAGCTCAGTGGTAGGGAGTGGCTACACCTTC.

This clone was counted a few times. CDR3 in amino acids: CASSYSGTANEKLFF. The CDR3 DNA follows: TGTGCCAGCAGTTACTCCGGGACAGCTAATGAAAAACTGTTTTTT. The genes are TRBV2 and TRBJ1-4; 7 positions match TRBD1. V trimming: 5 bases; J trimming: 3 bases; junction bases outside the gene matches: 6. The CDR3 runs 15 residues. Germline values: CDR1 SNHLY, CDR2 FYNNEI.

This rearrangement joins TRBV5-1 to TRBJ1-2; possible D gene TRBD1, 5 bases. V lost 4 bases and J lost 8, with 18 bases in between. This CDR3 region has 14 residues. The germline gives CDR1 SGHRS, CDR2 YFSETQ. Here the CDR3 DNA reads TGCGCCAGCAGCCCGGGGGTTGGGCTGAAGGGCTACACCTTC. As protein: CASSPGVGLKGYTF.

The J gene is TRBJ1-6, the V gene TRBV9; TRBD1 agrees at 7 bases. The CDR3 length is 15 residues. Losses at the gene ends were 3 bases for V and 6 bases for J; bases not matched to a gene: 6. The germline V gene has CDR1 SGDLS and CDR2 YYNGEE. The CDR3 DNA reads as TGTGCCAGCAGCGCCAACGACAGGGCTAATTCACCCCTCCACTTT. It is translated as CASSANDRANSPLHF.

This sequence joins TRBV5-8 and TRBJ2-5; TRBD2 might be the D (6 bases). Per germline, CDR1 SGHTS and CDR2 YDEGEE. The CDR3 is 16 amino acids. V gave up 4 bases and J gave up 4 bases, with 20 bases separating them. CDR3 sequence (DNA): TGTGCCAGCAGCAAAGCCGGGACCGGGCGGGGAGAGACCCAGTACTTC. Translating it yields CASSKAGTGRGETQYF. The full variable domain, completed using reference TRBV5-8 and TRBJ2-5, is EAGVTQSPTHLIKTRGQQATLRCSPISGHTSVYWYQQALGLGLQFLLWYDEGEERNRGNFPPRFSGRQFPNYSSELNVNALELEDSALYLCASSKAGTGRGETQYFGPGTRLLVL.

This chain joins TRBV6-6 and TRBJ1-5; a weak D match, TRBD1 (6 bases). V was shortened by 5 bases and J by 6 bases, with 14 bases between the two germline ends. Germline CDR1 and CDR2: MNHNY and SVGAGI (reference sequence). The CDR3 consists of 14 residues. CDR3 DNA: TGTGCCAGCAGTAATAACAGGGATGGTCAGCCCCAGCATTTT. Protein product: CASSNNRDGQPQHF.

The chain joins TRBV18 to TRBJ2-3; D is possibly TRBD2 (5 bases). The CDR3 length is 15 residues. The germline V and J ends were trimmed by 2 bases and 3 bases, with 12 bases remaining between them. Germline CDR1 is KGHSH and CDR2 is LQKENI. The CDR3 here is CASSPTIGMTDTQYF. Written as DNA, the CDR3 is TGTGCCAGCTCACCAACGATCGGGATGACAGATACGCAGTATTTT.

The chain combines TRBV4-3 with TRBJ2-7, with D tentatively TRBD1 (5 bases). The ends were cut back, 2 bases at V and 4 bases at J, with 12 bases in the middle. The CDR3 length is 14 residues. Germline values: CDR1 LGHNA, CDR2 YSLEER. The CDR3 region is CASSQRGRAYEQYF. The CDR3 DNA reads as TGCGCCAGCAGCCAAAGGGGCCGCGCTTACGAGCAGTACTTC.

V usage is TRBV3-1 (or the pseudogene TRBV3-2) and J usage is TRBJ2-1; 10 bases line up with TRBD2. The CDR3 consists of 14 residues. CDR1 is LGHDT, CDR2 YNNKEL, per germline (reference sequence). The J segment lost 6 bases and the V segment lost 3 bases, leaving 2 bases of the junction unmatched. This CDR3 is CASSHLAGGNEQFF. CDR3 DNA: TGTGCCAGCAGCCATTTAGCGGGGGGCAATGAGCAGTTCTTC.

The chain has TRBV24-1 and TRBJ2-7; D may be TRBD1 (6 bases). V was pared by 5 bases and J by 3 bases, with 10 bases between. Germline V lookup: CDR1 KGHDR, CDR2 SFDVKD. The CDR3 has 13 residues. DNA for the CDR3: TGTGCCACCAGTGCAGGGACATACTACGAGCAGTACTTC. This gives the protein CATSAGTYYEQYF.

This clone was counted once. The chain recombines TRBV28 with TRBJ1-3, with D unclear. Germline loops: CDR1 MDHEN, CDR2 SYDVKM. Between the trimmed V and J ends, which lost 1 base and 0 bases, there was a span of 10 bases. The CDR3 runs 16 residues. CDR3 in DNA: TGTGCCAGCAGTTTATTCAGGCGTCCCTCTGGAAACACCATATATTTT. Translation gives CASSLFRRPSGNTIYF.